This T cell receptor (beta chain) was observed in a study of radiotherapy plus CTLA-4 blockade in lung cancer. Study as a whole: Objective responses occurred in 15% to 20% of patients; roughly 31% had disease control. Study-wide findings and caveats: Subsequent to radiotherapy plus ipilimumab, tumor-derived TCR clones underwent expansion in blood. Among reported predictors of response, early blood T cell clone dynamics with interferon-beta performed best.

In the case of this clone: Its cognate antigen is unknown.

People whose metastatic non-small-cell lung cancer was chemo-refractory got focal radiation along with CTLA-4 blockade by ipilimumab. V gave up 5 bases and J gave up 9 bases; unmatched junction bases: 14. Looked up from germline, CDR1 is SGHVS and CDR2 is FQNEAQ. The CDR3 length is 16 residues. The method was immunoSEQ multiplex PCR; TCRdb's version includes in-frame clones alone and lacks a portion of them. The table records 65,000 to 70,000 clones, 79% of them present only once. The chain links TRBV7-8 to TRBJ2-1, with 9 bases lining up with TRBD2. This TCR was recovered from a human donor with non-small cell lung cancer who had a complete response to radiotherapy plus ipilimumab. The sample in question was peripheral blood, obtained from a patient treated with radiotherapy plus ipilimumab. The CDR3 loop is CASSPLGGLATTEQFF. CDR3 in DNA: TGTGCCAGCAGCCCTTTAGGCGGACTAGCGACCACTGAGCAGTTCTTC.